This T cell receptor beta chain was captured in a study of T cells in localized non-small cell lung cancer (TCRdb year 2020). At the level of the whole study: The study analyzed T cell repertoires of 236 early-stage NSCLC patients, comparing tumors and uninvolved tumor-adjacent lungs. NSCLC patients had a mean age of around 61 years, and approximately 140 were male and about a hundred female. All 240 or so NSCLC patients in the cohort were treatment-naive and had localized lung tumors that were resected.

The investigation overall reported the following: A median of 57 of the top 100 tumor clones were detected in paired uninvolved adjacent lung, and 28 of these tumor clones were also found among the top 100 clones of the paired uninvolved adjacent lung. Longer overall survival was associated with higher blood T cell density, whereas shorter survival was associated with higher adjacent-lung clonality. Uninvolved tumor-adjacent lung showed the highest T cell clonality, higher than tumor, which suggests more focused antigenic responses in the uninvolved tumor-adjacent lung. Multi-region tumor sequencing was not performed, so intratumor heterogeneity could not be excluded. Since the design was exploratory, TCR variables were selected using unadjusted p-values with no false-discovery rate correction.

The CDR3 measures 13 amino acids from cysteine to phenylalanine. The DNA shown is the 39-base CDR3, in frame from base 1. The trim is 2 bases for V and 6 bases for J, with a gap of 11 bases between the germline ends. CDR1 and CDR2, looked up from the germline V gene, are SGHTS and YDEGEE. At diagnosis, tumor, uninvolved tumor-adjacent lung and peripheral blood were collected and then preserved as a mix of FFPE and fresh-frozen material. For TCR repertoire profiling, blood samples were analyzed as peripheral blood mononuclear cells. To note about this clone: No cognate antigen has been identified for it. One base away there is no much larger clone; base qualities are not given.

The immunoSEQ Assay was used to sequence TCR beta CDR3 regions from DNA. The source study handled its data this way. T cell density was computed as TCR beta template counts normalized to usable DNA estimated by amplifying housekeeping genes. Richness was estimated using the preseqR package, with extrapolation to 400,000 templates for PBMC samples and to 120,000 templates for tissue samples. Clonality was defined as one minus Pielou's evenness. Tissue-enriched TCRs were identified by differential abundance testing using productive amino-acid clonotypes, minimum total count 5 and alpha 0.1. The Jaccard Index and the Morisita Overlap Index were used to measure repertoire overlap between compartments. GLIPH clustered TCR beta CDR3s with public tetramer-defined viral CDR3s; viral motifs required at least three viral sequences plus V-gene enrichment. Drawn from immuneACCESS, this table holds only the in-frame rearrangements with V and J called that TCRdb kept. Clones are partly lost; checked studies trace under half to an unresolved V gene and leave the rest unexplained. V, J and clone size are taken as reported in that table, and D and trimming were inferred from the DNA itself. This sample lists roughly 40,000 clones; under 90% were detected once. Of the sample, under 7.5% falls within the top ten clones.

The chain joins TRBV5-8 to TRBJ1-2; tentative D gene TRBD1, with 5 bases matching. The receptor was isolated from a male donor older than 55 with stage II lung adenocarcinoma. Sequencing used peripheral blood mononuclear cells, obtained before any cancer treatment. The sequenced DNA is TGTGCCAGCAGCTTCGTCCGGGACGATGGCTACACCTTC. Translated, it reads CASSFVRDDGYTF.